This TCR beta chain was observed in a study of human T cells and chemical hapten exposure. Study information: Per-sample TCR yield variation was attributed mainly to small pooled library volume differences. Overall study results and limits: TCRs exceeding 1 in 1000 frequency stayed unchanged with DPC sensitization.

Unique molecular identifiers were linked by the library to individual cDNA molecules. In the original analysis: Across samples, TCR counts had a median of 95,638 and ranged from roughly 20,000 to 690,600. MiXCR, run by TCRdb on the 5' RACE reads, gives a single entry per CDR3 protein. The V and J calls and clone size are TCRdb's, not the authors'. The sample shows about 140,000 distinct CDR3 sequences, roughly 4.1% of them seen only once. There are many counts of this clonotype. The antigen is unknown. CDR1 is GTSNPN, CDR2 SVGIG, per germline (reference sequence). After removal of 3 bases from V and 2 bases from J, the junction contained 4 bases not matched to a gene. The CDR3 loop spans 15 amino acids. It was unfractionated whole blood from which total RNA was extracted.

The V gene is TRBV30, the J gene TRBJ2-3; TRBD2 matches at 11 bases. The sequence was collected from a female donor in good health. CDR3 in DNA: TGTGCCTGGAGAGGTAGCGGGGGGGTCACAGATACGCAGTATTTT. This codes for CAWRGSGGVTDTQYF.